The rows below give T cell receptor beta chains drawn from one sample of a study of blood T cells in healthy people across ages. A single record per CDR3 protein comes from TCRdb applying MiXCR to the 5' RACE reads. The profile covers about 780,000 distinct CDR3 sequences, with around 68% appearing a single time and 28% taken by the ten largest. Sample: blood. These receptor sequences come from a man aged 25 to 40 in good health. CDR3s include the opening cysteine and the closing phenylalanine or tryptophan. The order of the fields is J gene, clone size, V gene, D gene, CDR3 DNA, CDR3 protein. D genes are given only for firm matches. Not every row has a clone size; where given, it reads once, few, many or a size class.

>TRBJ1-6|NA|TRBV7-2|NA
TGTGCCAGCAGCGCGGACAGAGTATATAATTCACCCCTCCACTTT
CASSADRVYNSPLHF
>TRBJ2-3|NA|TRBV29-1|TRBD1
TGCAGCGTAACCAGGGGGCGCGGGACAGATACGCAGTATTTT
CSVTRGRGTDTQYF
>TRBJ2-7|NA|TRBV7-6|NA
TGTGCCAGCAGCTTATCCCAGACGGGCGAGCAGTACTTC
CASSLSQTGEQYF
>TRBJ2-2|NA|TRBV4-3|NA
TGCGCCAGCAGCCAAGTAACGGGGGGCGCAGACACCGGGGAGCTGTTTTTT
CASSQVTGGADTGELFF
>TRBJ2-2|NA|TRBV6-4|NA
TGTGCCAGCAGTGACTCAATAGATTACACCGGGGAGCTGTTTTTT
CASSDSIDYTGELFF
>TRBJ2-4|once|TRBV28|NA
TGTGCCAGCAGTTCGGGCGAAGAGGCCAAAAACATTCAGTACTTC
CASSSGEEAKNIQYF
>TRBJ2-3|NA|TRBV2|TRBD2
TGTGCCAGCAGTGAAATCCGACTAGCGGGGGGGCATCAAGATACGCAGTATTTT
CASSEIRLAGGHQDTQYF
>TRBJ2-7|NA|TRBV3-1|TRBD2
TGTGCCAGCAGCCGAGGACTAGCGGGGACCTACGAGCAGTACTTC
CASSRGLAGTYEQYF
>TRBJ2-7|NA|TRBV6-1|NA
TGTGCCAGCAGTGAGGTTAGATTATACGAGCAGTACTTC
CASSEVRLYEQYF
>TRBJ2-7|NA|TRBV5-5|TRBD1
TGTGCCAGCAGCTTGGAGCAGGGGGCGTTATACGAGCAGTACTTC
CASSLEQGALYEQYF
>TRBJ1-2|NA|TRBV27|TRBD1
TGTGCCAGCAGTTTATCGTGGACAGGGAGGGGGGCTTATGGCTACACCTTC
CASSLSWTGRGAYGYTF
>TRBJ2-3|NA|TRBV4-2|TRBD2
TGTGCCAGCAGCCAAGGTCCGGGACTAGCGGGGGGAGGCACAGATACGCAGTATTTT
CASSQGPGLAGGGTDTQYF
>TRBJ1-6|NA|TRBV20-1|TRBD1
TGCAGTGCTAGGGAAACAGGGGGTGCCTCCTATAATTCACCCCTCCACTTT
CSARETGGASYNSPLHF
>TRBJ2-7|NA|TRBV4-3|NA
TGCGCCAGCAGCCAAGATCTGAGACAGACTTACGAGCAGTACTTC
CASSQDLRQTYEQYF
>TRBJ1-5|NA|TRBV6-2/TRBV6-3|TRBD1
TGTGCCAGCAGTTACTCTATTCGACAGGGGGCGGGTCAGCCCCAGCATTTT
CASSYSIRQGAGQPQHF
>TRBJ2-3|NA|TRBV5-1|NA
TGCGCCAGCAGCTTGGCGATATCCGGCACAGATACGCAGTATTTT
CASSLAISGTDTQYF
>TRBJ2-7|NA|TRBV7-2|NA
TGTGCCAGCACCGTAGAGAGGGACTCCGGGGAGCAGTACTTC
CASTVERDSGEQYF
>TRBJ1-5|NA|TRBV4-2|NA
TGTGCCAGCAGCCCTTTGAGTGTGGGCAATCAGCCCCAGCATTTT
CASSPLSVGNQPQHF
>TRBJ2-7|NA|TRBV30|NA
TGTGCCTGGATCCACGAATCGGGGCTACCCTACGAGCAGTACTTC
CAWIHESGLPYEQYF
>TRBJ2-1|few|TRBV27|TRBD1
TGTGTCCCGACAGGGACCCCAGCCTGGGACAATGAGCAGTTCTTC
CVPTGTPAWDNEQFF
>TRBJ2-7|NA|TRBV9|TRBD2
TGTGCCAGCAGCGCCGAGGGACTAGCCTACGAGCAGTACTTC
CASSAEGLAYEQYF
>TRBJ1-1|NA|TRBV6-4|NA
TGTGCCAGCAGTGAAGGAGGGGACACTGAAGCTTTCTTT
CASSEGGDTEAFF
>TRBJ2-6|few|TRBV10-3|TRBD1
TGTGCCATCAGTGCGGGGACAGGGAACTCTGGGGCCAACGTCCTGACTTTC
CAISAGTGNSGANVLTF
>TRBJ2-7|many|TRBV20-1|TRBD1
TGCAGTGCTAGAAAAGACAGGGCTGACGAGCAGTACTTC
CSARKDRADEQYF
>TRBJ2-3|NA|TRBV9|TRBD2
TGTGCCAGCAGCGTAGCCCCCGGGGGGGCCTTGGATACGCAGTATTTT
CASSVAPGGALDTQYF
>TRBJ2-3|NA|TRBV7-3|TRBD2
TGTGCCAGCAGCCCGGGGAGCGGGGGCTTCACAGATACGCAGTATTTT
CASSPGSGGFTDTQYF
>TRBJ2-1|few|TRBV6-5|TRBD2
TGTGCCAGCAGTTCCTTGGGACTAGCGGGACAGGTTGAGCAGTTCTTC
CASSSLGLAGQVEQFF
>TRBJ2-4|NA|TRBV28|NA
TGTGCCAGCAGATCGGACAAATTCAAGCAGTACTTC
CASRSDKFKQYF
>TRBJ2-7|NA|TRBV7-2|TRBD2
TGTGCCAGCAGCCCCGCCGGGGGGGAGTACGAGCAGTACTTC
CASSPAGGEYEQYF
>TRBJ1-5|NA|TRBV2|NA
TGTGCCAGCACCGCTGTTGGAGGATCAAGTCAGCCCCAGCATTTT
CASTAVGGSSQPQHF
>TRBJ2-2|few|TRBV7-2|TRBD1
TGTGCCAGCAGCTTAGCAGGGGGCGCGAACACCGGGGAGCTGTTTTTT
CASSLAGGANTGELFF
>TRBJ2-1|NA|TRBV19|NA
TGTGCCAGTAGGACGACAGGAGGGAATGAGCAGTTCTTC
CASRTTGGNEQFF
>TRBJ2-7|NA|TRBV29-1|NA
TGCAGCGTGTTCTCGGAGGGGGTCTTCGAGCAGTACTTC
CSVFSEGVFEQYF
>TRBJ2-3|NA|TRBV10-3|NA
TGTGCCATCAATTTAGCGGTGGACGGCACAGATACGCAGTATTTT
CAINLAVDGTDTQYF
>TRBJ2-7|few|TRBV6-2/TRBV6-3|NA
TGTGCCAGCAGTTATGACATTTACGAGCAGTACTTC
CASSYDIYEQYF